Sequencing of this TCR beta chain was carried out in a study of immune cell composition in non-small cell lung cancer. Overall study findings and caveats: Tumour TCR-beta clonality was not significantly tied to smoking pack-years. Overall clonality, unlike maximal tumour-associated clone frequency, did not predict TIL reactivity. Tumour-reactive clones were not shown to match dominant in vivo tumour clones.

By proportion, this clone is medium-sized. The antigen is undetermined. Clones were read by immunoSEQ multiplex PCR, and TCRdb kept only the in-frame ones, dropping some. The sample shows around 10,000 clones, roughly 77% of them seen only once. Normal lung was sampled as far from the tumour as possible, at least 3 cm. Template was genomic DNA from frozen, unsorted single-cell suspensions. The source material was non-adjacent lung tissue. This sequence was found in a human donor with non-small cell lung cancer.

CDR3 coding DNA: TGCAGCGCTGACAGGGGTCTTACTGAAGCTTTCTTT. It is translated as CSADRGLTEAFF. V and J are TRBV29-1 and TRBJ1-1; 8 bases map to TRBD1. This CDR3 region has 12 residues. V shed 7 bases, J shed 5 bases, and the junction held 6 bases outside the gene matches. Germline V gene sequence: CDR1 SQVTM, CDR2 ANQGSEA.